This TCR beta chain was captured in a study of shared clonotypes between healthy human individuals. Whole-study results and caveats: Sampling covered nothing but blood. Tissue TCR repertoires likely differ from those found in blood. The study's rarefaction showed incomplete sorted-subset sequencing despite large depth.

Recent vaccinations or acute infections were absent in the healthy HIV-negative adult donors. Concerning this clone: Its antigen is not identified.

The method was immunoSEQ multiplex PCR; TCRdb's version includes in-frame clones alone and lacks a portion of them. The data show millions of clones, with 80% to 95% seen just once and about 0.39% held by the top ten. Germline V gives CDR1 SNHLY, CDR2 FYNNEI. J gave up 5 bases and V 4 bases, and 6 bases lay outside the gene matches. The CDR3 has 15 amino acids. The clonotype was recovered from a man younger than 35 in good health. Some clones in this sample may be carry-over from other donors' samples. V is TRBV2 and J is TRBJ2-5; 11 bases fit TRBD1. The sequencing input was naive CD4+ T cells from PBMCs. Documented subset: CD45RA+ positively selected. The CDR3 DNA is TGTGCCAGCAGTGTCGGACAGGGGGCGATTGAGACCCAGTACTTC. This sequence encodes CASSVGQGAIETQYF.